The present TCR beta chain was sequenced within a study of T cells after yellow fever vaccination. TCR cDNA, made by 5'RACE template switching, carried an added universal primer site and UMIs. TCRdb passed the 5' RACE reads through MiXCR, listing each CDR3 protein once. The table shows approximately 300,000 distinct CDR3 sequences, with around a tenth occurring only once. There are a few counts of this clonotype. From germline, CDR1 is MDHEN and CDR2 SYDVKM. The trim removed 2 bases at V and 2 bases at J, leaving 3 bases unmatched. The CDR3 covers 15 residues. The TCR originated in a man younger than 35 who received the YFV17D yellow fever vaccine. The source was CD4+ T cells sorted from PBMCs, collected 45 days after the yellow fever booster vaccination. The rearrangement joins TRBV28 to TRBJ2-3; 8 nucleotides line up with TRBD1. CDR3 sequence: CASSLGTGATDTQYF. DNA for the CDR3: TGTGCCAGCAGTTTAGGGACAGGCGCCACAGATACGCAGTATTTT.